The entry that follows covers one T cell receptor beta chain sequence. Which antigen it targets is not known. Qualities for individual bases were not recorded, and no much larger clone is one base off. The V end gives up 3 bases and the J end 6 bases, leaving 12 bases in the junction not matched to a gene. There are 16 amino acids in the CDR3, from cysteine to phenylalanine inclusive. The CDR3 DNA has 48 bases and is translated from base 1. Sequences KGHSH (CDR1) and LQKENI (CDR2) are obtained from the germline V gene. Donors formed part of the validation cohort, which comprised over a hundred subjects and was distinct from the first cohort of some 700 subjects. Libraries were made using the immunoSEQ multiplex PCR assay. In the source study's methods: To diagnose cytomegalovirus status from the catalog of TCR beta chain sequences, a statistical classification framework was built. The table comes from immuneACCESS by way of TCRdb, which keeps in-frame sequences with V and J called. Part of the clones is missing from these tables; in studies checked, under half for an unresolved V gene and the rest for unknown reasons. For V, J and clone size, that table is used; D and trimming come from the DNA. The sample includes around 91,000 clones, with about 93% observed a single time. The top ten clonotypes cover 1.1% of the sample.

This sample is drawn from a study of cytomegalovirus exposure and HLA in healthy donors (dated by TCRdb to 2015 to 2018). Regarding the complete study: The 500 to 800 repertoires of the first cohort and the 120 validation repertoires were produced on the same platform, according to a later analysis. The aim of the study was to test whether cataloging public T cell receptors could identify signatures of past pathogen exposure. A separate validation cohort of over a hundred different subjects was used in addition to the roughly 720-subject first cohort. To predict cytomegalovirus infection status, the study combined high-throughput TCR immunosequencing, statistical association of individual TCRs with disease status, and machine learning. The full study reports these points: Across donors, most TCR sequences were observed very rarely, whereas some public TCRs were present in many individuals. The validation cohort had no HLA typing available for a later analysis, so co-occurrence within that cohort was assessed over all 110 or so repertoires. Of the cluster scores, around 95% were above 0 in a later analysis, which found that TCRs clustered in the first cohort also tended to co-occur in the 95 to 150 validation repertoires. In both the original and validation cohorts, the classifier was reported to diagnose cytomegalovirus status with high specificity and sensitivity. According to the authors, the approach could potentially be generalized to other disease states and immunological phenotypes. The study gave a list of 150 to 200 TCR beta chains associated with cytomegalovirus. In vitro tests confirmed that three of the cytomegalovirus-associated TCR beta chains recognize cytomegalovirus antigens.

The V gene is TRBV18 and the J gene is TRBJ1-1, with 8 bases aligning to TRBD1. Sequenced input: PBMCs. This clonotype was sampled from a young woman in good health and CMV-seropositive. The DNA sequence is TGTGCCAGCTCACCCAACCGACAGGGGCATGTGGCTGAAGCTTTCTTT. This yields the protein CASSPNRQGHVAEAFF.